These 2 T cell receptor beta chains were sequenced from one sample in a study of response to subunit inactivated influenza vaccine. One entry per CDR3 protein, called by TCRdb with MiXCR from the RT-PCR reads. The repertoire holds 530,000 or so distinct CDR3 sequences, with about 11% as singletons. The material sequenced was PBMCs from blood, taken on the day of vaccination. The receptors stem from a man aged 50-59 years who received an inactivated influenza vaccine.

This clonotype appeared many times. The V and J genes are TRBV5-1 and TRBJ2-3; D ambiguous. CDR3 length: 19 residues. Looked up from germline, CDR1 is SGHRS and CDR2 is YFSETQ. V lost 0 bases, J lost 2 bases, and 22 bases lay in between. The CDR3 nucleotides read TGCGCCAGCAGCTTGGCCTCGGGCCCTCACTACCCACACACAGATACGCAGTATTTT. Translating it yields CASSLASGPHYPHTDTQYF.

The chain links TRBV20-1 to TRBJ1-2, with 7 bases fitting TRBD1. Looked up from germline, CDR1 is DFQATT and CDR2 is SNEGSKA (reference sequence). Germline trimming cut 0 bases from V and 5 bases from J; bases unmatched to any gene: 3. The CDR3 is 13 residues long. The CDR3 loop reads CSARENRGYGYTF. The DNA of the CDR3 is TGCAGTGCTAGAGAGAACAGGGGATATGGCTACACCTTC.